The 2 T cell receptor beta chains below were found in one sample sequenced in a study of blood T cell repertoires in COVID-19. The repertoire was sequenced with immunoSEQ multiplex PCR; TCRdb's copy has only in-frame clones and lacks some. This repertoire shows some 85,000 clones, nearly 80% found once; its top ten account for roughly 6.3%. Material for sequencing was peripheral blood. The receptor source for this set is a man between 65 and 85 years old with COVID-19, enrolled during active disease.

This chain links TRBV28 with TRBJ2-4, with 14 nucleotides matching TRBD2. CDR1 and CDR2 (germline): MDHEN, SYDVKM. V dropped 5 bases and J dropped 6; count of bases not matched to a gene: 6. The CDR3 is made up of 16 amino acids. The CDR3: CASSRRLAGGGNIQYF. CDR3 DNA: TGTGCCAGCAGTCGCCGACTAGCGGGAGGGGGAAACATTCAGTACTTC.

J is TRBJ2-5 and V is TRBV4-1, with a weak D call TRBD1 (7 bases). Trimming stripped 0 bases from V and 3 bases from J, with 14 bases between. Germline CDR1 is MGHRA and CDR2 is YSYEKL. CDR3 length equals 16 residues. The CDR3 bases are TGCGCCAGCAGCCAAGAAGCGGCGGGACAGAAAGAGACCCAGTACTTC. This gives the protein CASSQEAAGQKETQYF.